This entry lists 9 T cell receptor beta chains sequenced from one sample in a study of OX40 agonist ivuxolimab in advanced cancers. The protocol was immunoSEQ multiplex PCR, while the TCRdb copy is restricted to in-frame clones and leaves out a portion. The profile shows around 67,000 clones, about 87% of them singletons. Sequenced material: CD4+ or CD8+ T cells sorted from blood, taken in a trial of the OX40 agonist ivuxolimab. Receptors were obtained from an adult with an advanced solid tumor such as melanoma, head and neck, liver or kidney cancer.

This clone occurred a few times. V gene TRBV27 combines with J gene TRBJ2-3; TRBD1 aligns across 9 bases. This CDR3 has 16 residues. Germline loops: CDR1 MNHEY, CDR2 SMNVEV (reference sequence). The junction had 7 bases not matched to a gene; V was cut back by 4 bases and J by 2 bases. DNA of the CDR3: TGTGCCAGCAGTTCAGAGGACAGGGGCTTCACAGATACGCAGTATTTT. This translates into CASSSEDRGFTDTQYF.

This chain joins TRBV28 and TRBJ2-7, with D uncertain. In germline, CDR1 is MDHEN, CDR2 SYDVKM. The CDR3 consists of 13 residues. The V gene lost 5 bases and the J gene lost 7 bases, with 15 bases spanning the gap. The CDR3, as DNA: TGTGCCAGCAGTCCTCGGCCTTTGGGGGAGCAGTACTTC. Encoded protein: CASSPRPLGEQYF.

This chain links TRBV5-1 with TRBJ2-7; D assignment may be TRBD1 or TRBD2 (5 bases each). Germline CDR1 reads SGHRS; CDR2 reads YFSETQ. The CDR3 has 15 residues. V lost 4 bases and J 5 bases, leaving 19 bases between the germline ends. The CDR3 sequence: CASSLIPGIGNEQYF. The CDR3 bases are TGCGCCAGCAGCCTCATCCCAGGGATCGGGAACGAGCAGTACTTC.

CDR3 coding DNA: TGTGCCAGCAGCCAGGGGACAGTCAACTATGGCTACACCTTC. It encodes CASSQGTVNYGYTF. This chain links TRBV7-2 with TRBJ1-2, with 7 positions matching TRBD1. Germline lookup yields CDR1 SGHTA and CDR2 FQGNSA. Germline trimming cut 5 bases from V and 2 bases from J; bases unmatched to any gene: 5. This CDR3 is built from 14 residues.

The V gene is TRBV5-4, the J gene TRBJ2-5; D is uncertain. V gave up 4 bases and J gave up 4 bases, with 8 bases separating them. CDR3 size: 12 residues. The germline CDR1 and CDR2 sequences are SGHNT and YYREEE (reference sequence). The CDR3 sequence is CASSPPGETQYF. The CDR3 DNA reads TGTGCCAGCAGCCCCCCGGGAGAGACCCAGTACTTC.

This clone has a single count. CDR3 sequence reads: CASSPIAGGLDTQYF. CDR3 in DNA: TGTGCCAGCAGCCCGATAGCGGGGGGGCTAGATACGCAGTATTTT. The rearrangement uses TRBV9 and TRBJ2-3, with 11 positions matching TRBD2. Per germline, CDR1 SGDLS and CDR2 YYNGEE. CDR3 length: 15 amino acids. The J segment lost 5 bases and the V segment lost 4 bases, leaving 6 bases of the junction unmatched.

The rearrangement uses TRBV28 and TRBJ2-1; D ambiguous. The length of the CDR3 is 14 residues. V lost 6 bases, J lost 4 bases, and 13 bases lay in between. Germline-derived CDR1 and CDR2 are MDHEN and SYDVKM. CDR3 protein: CASSPSGNYNEQFF. The CDR3 DNA sequence: TGTGCCAGCAGCCCCTCAGGAAATTACAATGAGCAGTTCTTC.

This clone was counted once. This chain uses TRBV4-1 with TRBJ2-1; the D gene is possibly TRBD2 (5 bases). The CDR3 is made up of 14 amino acids. Germline CDR1 and CDR2: MGHRA and YSYEKL. Trimming removed 4 bases from V and 2 bases from J, with 9 bases in between. This CDR3 is CASSPDSPYNEQFF. The CDR3, as DNA: TGCGCCAGCAGCCCGGACTCGCCCTACAATGAGCAGTTCTTC.

The V and J genes are TRBV5-1 and TRBJ2-1; TRBD2 aligns across 8 bases. The CDR3 has 14 amino acids. Germline CDR1 reads SGHRS; CDR2 reads YFSETQ. J gave up 4 bases and V 5 bases, and 5 bases lay outside the gene matches. CDR3 sequence (DNA): TGCGCCAGCAGAACGGGACTAGAATACAATGAGCAGTTCTTC. It translates to CASRTGLEYNEQFF.